This record looks at one T cell receptor (beta chain) sequence and its context. The data derive from a study of blood T cell repertoires in COVID-19. About the study: The origin of the acute and convalescent COVID-19 samples was the United States, Italy and Spain. From T cells, B-cell-depleted T cells, or PBMCs came the material, which was cDNA or gDNA.

Original handling: Reference gene primer amplification gave estimated nucleated cell counts. Profiled with immunoSEQ multiplex PCR; TCRdb holds only in-frame clones, not every one. Clone size and V and J calls were adopted from that table, with D and trimming inferred from the DNA. The table has 300,000 or so clones, around 83% seen once. Germline CDR1 is MDHEN and CDR2 is SYDVKM. There are 16 residues in the CDR3. V was shortened by 2 bases and J by 5 bases, with 18 bases between the two germline ends. The chain couples TRBV28 to TRBJ2-5; D possibly corresponds to TRBD2 (5 bases). The sequenced sample consisted of peripheral blood. The TCR originated in a woman in her fifties or sixties with acute or convalescent COVID-19. CDR3 nucleotide sequence: TGTGCCAGCAGTTTAGGGTTGACTCAAAGAGGGGAGACCCAGTACTTC. It codes for CASSLGLTQRGETQYF.